Given below is one T cell receptor (beta chain) in context. In the authors' methods: For nucleated cells, counts were estimated from reference gene primer amplification. The protocol was immunoSEQ multiplex PCR, while the TCRdb copy is restricted to in-frame clones and leaves out a portion. That table supplies the V and J calls and clone size; D and trimming were determined from the DNA. This sample carries approximately 140,000 clones, roughly 87% of them seen once, and the ten largest clones take 3.5% to 4.5%. Germline CDR1 is ENHRY and CDR2 is SYGVKD. The CDR3 covers 11 residues. Trimming removed 3 bases from V and 5 bases from J, with 4 bases in between. The data were obtained in a study of blood T cell repertoires in COVID-19. Across the study: Both acute and convalescent COVID-19 samples were obtained from the United States, Italy and Spain. The cDNA or gDNA used as material had been derived from T cells, B-cell-depleted T cells, or PBMCs.

V is TRBV10-3 and J is TRBJ2-5, with no clear D. The source of this sequence is a woman aged 55 to 70 with active or convalescent COVID-19. The sample was peripheral blood. The CDR3 here is CAISDGETQYF. In DNA form, the CDR3 reads TGTGCCATCAGTGACGGGGAGACCCAGTACTTC.